This entry describes one TCR beta chain. Preparation of the TCRbeta library was carried out with unique molecular identifiers. From the PCR reads, TCRdb called clonotypes with MiXCR, one entry per CDR3 protein. Among about 540,000 distinct CDR3 sequences listed, 18% were seen once. The CDR3 has 18 amino acids. Per the germline V gene, CDR1 is SGDLS and CDR2 is YYNGEE. V lost 0 bases, J lost 4 bases, and 13 bases stayed unmatched. This sample was taken from a study of T-cell reconstitution after alpha-beta-depleted transplantation in children. The sequenced sample was PBMCs from the stem cell graft donor, obtained from the stem cell graft. The genes are TRBV9 and TRBJ2-3; 8 nucleotides align to TRBD2. This TCR derives from a human donor who donated a stem cell graft to a child with acute lymphoblastic leukemia. This chain's CDR3 is CASSVDQHSGMVADTQYF. The CDR3 region has the DNA TGTGCCAGCAGCGTAGATCAGCATAGCGGGATGGTCGCAGATACGCAGTATTTT.